This T cell receptor (beta chain) originates from a study of Ad26.COV2.S vaccination and SARS-CoV-2 variants. This clone was detected ten times or more. Data came from immunoSEQ multiplex PCR; TCRdb stores just in-frame clones and leaves some out. The data show approximately 450,000 clones, more than 80% seen once. V shed 2 bases and J shed 1 base, with 12 bases lying between them. Germline V gene data show CDR1 as MNHEY and CDR2 as SVGEGT. There are 15 residues in the CDR3. Treatment given: 19 received Ad26.COV2.S at low or high dose, single or two shots; roughly five received placebo; per-sample allocation not given. Sampling happened 63 days after the first vaccine or placebo injection.

J is TRBJ2-7 and V is TRBV6-2 or TRBV6-3; weak D call: TRBD2 (6 bases). Sequences were derived from peripheral blood, sampled in a trial of Ad26.COV2.S vaccine versus placebo. The receptor was derived from a person aged 18-60 years who received the Ad26.COV2.S COVID-19 vaccine or a placebo. The DNA of the CDR3 is TGTGCCAGCAGTTACCGTTGGGGGGATTCCTACGAGCAGTACTTC. This sequence encodes CASSYRWGDSYEQYF.